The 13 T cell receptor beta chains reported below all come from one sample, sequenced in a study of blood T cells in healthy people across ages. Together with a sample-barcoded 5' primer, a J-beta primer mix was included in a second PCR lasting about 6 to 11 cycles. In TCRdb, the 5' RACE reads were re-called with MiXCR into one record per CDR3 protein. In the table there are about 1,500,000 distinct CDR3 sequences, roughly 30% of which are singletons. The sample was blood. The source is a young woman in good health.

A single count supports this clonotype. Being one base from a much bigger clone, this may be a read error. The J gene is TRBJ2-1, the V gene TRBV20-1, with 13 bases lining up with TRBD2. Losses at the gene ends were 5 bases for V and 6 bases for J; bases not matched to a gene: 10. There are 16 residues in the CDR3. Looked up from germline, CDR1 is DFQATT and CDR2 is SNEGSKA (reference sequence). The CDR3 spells CSAAGTSGAAFNEQFF. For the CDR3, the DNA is TGCAGTGCTGCCGGGACTAGCGGGGCCGCGTTCAATGAGCAGTTCTTC.

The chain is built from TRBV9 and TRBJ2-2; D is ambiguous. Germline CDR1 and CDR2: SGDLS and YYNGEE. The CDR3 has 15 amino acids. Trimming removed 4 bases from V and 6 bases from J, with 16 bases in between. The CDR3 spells CASSINPVASGELFF. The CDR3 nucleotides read TGTGCCAGCAGCATAAACCCAGTAGCATCCGGGGAGCTGTTTTTT.

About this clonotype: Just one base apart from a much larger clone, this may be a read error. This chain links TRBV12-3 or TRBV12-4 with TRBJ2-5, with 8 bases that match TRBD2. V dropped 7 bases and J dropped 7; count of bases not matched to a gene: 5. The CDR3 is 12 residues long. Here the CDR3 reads CASKGTSGTQYF. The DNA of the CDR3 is TGTGCCAGCAAGGGGACTAGTGGGACCCAGTACTTC.

CDR3: CASNPTTGYEQYF. CDR3 nucleotide sequence: TGTGCCAGCAATCCTACCACAGGGTACGAGCAGTACTTC. This chain connects TRBV28 to TRBJ2-4; D possibly corresponds to TRBD1 (6 bases). The better agreement between TRBJ2-7 and the DNA end casts doubt on the J call. The CDR3 has 13 amino acids. Germline V lookup: CDR1 MDHEN, CDR2 SYDVKM.

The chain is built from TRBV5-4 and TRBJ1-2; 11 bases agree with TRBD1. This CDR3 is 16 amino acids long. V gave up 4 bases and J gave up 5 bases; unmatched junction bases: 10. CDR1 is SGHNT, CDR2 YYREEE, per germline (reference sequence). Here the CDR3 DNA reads TGTGCCAGCAGCCCGCCCGGGACAGGGGGGACTTATGGCTACACCTTC. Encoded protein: CASSPPGTGGTYGYTF. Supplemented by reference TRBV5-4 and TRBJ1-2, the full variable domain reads ETGVTQSPTHLIKTRGQQVTLRCSSQSGHNTVSWYQQALGQGPQFIFQYYREEENGRGNFPPRFSGLQFPNYSSELNVNALELDDSALYLCASSPPGTGGTYGYTFGSGTRLTVV.

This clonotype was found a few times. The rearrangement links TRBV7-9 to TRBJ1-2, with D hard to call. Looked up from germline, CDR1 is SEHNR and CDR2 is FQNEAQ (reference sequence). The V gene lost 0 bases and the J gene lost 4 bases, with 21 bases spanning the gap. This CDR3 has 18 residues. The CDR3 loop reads CASSLALAGGMGLYGYTF. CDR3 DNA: TGTGCCAGCAGCTTAGCGCTGGCAGGCGGTATGGGCCTCTATGGCTACACCTTC.

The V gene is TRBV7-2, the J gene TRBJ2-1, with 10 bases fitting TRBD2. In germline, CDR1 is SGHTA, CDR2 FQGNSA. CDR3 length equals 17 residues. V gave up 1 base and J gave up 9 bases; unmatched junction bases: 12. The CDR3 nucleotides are TGTGCCAGCAGCTTAGGGGCCAGCGGGAGGGCCGGGGGTGAGCAGTTCTTC. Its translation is CASSLGASGRAGGEQFF.

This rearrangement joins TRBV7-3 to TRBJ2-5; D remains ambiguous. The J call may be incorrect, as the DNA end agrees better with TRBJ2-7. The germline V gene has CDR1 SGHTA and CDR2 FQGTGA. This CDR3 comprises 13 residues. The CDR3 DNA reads TGTGCCAGCAGCTTAGCCCATTCCTACGAGCAGTACTTC. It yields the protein CASSLAHSYEQYF.

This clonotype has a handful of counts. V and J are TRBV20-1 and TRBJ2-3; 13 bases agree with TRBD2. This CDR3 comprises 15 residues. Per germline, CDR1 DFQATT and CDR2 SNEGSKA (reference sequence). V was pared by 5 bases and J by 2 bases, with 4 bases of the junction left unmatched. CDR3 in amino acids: CSAGTSGIDTDTQYF. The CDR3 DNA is TGCAGTGCTGGGACTAGCGGGATAGACACAGATACGCAGTATTTT.

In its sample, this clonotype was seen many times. CDR3 amino acids: CATNAAAKETQYF. The CDR3 DNA reads TGTGCCACCAATGCTGCGGCGAAAGAGACCCAGTACTTC. The rearrangement joins TRBV10-3 to TRBJ2-5, with D hard to call. Germline-derived CDR1 and CDR2 are ENHRY and SYGVKD. The CDR3 has 13 residues. Trimming left V 10 bases short and J 3 bases short, with 15 bases between.

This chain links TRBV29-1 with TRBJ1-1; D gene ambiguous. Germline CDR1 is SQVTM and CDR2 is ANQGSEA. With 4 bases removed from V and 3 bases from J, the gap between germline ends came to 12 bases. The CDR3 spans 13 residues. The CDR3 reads CSVGEAEYTEAFF. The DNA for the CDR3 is TGCAGCGTTGGGGAGGCGGAATACACTGAAGCTTTCTTT.

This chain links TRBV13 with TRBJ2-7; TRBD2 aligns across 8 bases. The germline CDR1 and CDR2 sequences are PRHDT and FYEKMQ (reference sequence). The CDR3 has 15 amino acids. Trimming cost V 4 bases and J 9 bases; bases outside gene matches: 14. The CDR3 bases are TGTGCCAGCAGCTCGAGCGGGAGTCCCCCCATGGGGCAGTACTTC. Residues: CASSSSGSPPMGQYF.

The CDR3 region is CASSLFDRRNEKLFF. DNA of the CDR3: TGTGCCAGCAGTTTATTCGACAGACGTAATGAAAAACTGTTTTTT. The gene calls are TRBV28 and TRBJ1-4, with TRBD1 as a possible D gene (5 bases). Per the germline V gene, CDR1 is MDHEN and CDR2 is SYDVKM. The germline V and J ends were trimmed by 1 base and 4 bases, with 10 bases remaining between them. The CDR3 is 15 amino acids. The complete variable domain, with remaining parts taken from reference TRBV28 and TRBJ1-4, reads DVKVTQSSRYLVKRTGEKVFLECVQDMDHENMFWYRQDPGLGLRLIYFSYDVKMKEKGDIPEGYSVSREKKERFSLILESASTNQTSMYLCASSLFDRRNEKLFFGSGTQLSVL.